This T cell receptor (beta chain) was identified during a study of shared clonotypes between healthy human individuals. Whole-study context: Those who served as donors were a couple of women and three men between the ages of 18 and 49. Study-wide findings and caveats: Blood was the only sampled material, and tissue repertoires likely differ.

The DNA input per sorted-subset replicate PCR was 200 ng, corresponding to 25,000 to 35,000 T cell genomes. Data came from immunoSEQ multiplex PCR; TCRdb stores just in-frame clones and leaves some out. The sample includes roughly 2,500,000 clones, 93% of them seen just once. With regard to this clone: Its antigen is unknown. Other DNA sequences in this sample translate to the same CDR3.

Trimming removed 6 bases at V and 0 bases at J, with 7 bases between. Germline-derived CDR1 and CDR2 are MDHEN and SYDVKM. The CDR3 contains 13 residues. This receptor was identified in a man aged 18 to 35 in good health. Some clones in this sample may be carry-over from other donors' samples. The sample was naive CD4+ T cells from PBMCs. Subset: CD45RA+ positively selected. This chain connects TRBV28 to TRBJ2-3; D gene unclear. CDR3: CASRAGSTDTQYF. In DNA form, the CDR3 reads TGTGCCAGCAGAGCTGGTAGCACAGATACGCAGTATTTT.